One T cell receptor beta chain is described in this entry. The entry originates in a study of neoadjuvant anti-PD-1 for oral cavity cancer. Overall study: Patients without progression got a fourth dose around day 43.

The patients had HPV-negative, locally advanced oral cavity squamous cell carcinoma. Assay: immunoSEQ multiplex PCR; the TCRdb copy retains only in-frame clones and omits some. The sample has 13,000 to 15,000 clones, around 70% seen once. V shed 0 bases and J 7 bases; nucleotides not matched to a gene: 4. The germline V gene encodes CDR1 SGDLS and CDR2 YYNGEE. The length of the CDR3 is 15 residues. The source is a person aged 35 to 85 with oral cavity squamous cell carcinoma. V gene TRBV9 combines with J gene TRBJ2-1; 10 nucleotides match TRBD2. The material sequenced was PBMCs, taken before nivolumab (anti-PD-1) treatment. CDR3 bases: TGTGCCAGCAGCGTAGCTAGCGGGGGTATAAATGAGCAGTTCTTC. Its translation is CASSVASGGINEQFF.